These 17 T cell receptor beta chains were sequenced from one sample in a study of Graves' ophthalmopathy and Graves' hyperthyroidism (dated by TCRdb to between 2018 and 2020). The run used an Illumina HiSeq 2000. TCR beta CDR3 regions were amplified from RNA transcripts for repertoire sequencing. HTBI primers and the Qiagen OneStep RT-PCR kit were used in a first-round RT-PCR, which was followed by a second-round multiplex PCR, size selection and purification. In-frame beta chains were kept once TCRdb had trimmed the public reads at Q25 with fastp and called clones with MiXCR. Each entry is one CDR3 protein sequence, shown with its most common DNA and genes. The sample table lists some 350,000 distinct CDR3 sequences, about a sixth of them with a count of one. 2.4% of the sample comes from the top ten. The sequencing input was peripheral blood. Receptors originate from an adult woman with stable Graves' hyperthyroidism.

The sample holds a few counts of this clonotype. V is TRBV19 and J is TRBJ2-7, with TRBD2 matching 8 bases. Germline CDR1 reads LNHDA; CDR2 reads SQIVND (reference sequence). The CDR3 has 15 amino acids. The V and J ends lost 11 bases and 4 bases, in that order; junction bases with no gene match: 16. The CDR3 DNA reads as TGTGCCGCGGGGGGTGGAGTTCGGGAGATATACGAGCAGTACTTC. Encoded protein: CAAGGGVREIYEQYF.

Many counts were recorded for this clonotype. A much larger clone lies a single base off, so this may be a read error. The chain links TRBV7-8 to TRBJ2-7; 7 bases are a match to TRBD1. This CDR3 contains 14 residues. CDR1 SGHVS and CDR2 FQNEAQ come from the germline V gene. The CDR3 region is CVSSARTGRLEQYF. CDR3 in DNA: TGTGTCAGCAGCGCCCGGACAGGTCGGCTCGAGCAGTACTTC.

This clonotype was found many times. The DNA for the CDR3 is TGTGCCAGCGGGGGTTGGATAGCTGGGTACGAGCAGTACTTC. Its translation is CASGGWIAGYEQYF. The chain links TRBV6-5 to TRBJ2-7; the D call may be TRBD1 or TRBD2 (5 bases each). The CDR3 totals 14 residues. Trimming shortened V by 8 bases and J by 4 bases, and 18 bases separated the two germline ends. CDR1 and CDR2 from the germline V gene are MNHEY and SVGAGI.

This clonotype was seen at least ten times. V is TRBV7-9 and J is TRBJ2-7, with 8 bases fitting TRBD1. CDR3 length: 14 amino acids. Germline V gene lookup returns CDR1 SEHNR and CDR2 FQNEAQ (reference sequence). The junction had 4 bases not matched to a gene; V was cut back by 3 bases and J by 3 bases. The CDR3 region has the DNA TGTGCCAGCAGCTTTGGGACAGGAGTCTACGAGCAGTACTTC. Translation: CASSFGTGVYEQYF.

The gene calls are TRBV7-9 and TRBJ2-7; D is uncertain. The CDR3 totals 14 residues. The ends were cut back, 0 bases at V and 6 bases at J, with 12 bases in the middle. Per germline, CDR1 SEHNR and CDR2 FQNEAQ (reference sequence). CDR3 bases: TGTGCCAGCAGCTTAGCGCGCCTAGACGGCGAGCAGTACTTC. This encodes CASSLARLDGEQYF.

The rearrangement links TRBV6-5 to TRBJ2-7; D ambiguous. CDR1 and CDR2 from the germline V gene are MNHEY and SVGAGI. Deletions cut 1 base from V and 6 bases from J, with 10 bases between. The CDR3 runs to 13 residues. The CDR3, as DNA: TGTGCCAGCAGTTACTTTGGACGTGGCGAGCAGTACTTC. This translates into CASSYFGRGEQYF.

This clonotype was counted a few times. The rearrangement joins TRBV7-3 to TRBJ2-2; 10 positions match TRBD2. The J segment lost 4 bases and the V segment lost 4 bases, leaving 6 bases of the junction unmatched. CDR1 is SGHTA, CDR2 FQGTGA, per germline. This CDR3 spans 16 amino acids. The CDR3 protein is CASSSAGTSVTGELFF. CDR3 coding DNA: TGTGCCAGCAGCTCAGCCGGGACTAGCGTCACCGGGGAGCTGTTTTTT.

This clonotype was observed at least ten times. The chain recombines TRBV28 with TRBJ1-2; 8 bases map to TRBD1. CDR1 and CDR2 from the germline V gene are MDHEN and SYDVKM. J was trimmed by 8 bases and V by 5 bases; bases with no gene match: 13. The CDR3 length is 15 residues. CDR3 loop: CASSLDRGPLGGYTF. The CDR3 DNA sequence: TGTGCCAGCAGTCTTGACAGGGGACCCCTGGGAGGCTACACCTTC.

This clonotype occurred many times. For the CDR3, the DNA is TGTGCCAGCAGCCCATCGGCACCTGAGACCCAGTACTTC. This codes for CASSPSAPETQYF. The gene calls are TRBV11-2 and TRBJ2-5; no clear D gene. Per germline, CDR1 SGHAT and CDR2 FQNNGV. The CDR3 totals 13 residues. The germline V and J ends were trimmed by 5 bases and 5 bases, with 12 bases remaining between them.

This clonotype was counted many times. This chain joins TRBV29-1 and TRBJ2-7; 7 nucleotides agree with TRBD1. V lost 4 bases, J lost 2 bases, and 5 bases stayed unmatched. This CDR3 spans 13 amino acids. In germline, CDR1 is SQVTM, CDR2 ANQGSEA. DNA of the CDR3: TGCAGCGTTGGTGCAGGACAGGCCTACGAGCAGTACTTC. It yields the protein CSVGAGQAYEQYF.

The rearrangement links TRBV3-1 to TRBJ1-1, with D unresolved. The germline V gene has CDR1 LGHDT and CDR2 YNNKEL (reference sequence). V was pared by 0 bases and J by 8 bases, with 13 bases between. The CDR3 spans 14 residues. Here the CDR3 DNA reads TGTGCCAGCAGCCAAGACGCCTCTTTGCGAGAAGCTTTCTTT. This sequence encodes CASSQDASLREAFF.

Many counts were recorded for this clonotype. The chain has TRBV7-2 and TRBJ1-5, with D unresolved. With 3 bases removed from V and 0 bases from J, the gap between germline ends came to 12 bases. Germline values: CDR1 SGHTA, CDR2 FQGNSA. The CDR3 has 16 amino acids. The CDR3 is CASSLTGFYSNQPQHF. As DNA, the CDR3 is TGTGCCAGCAGCTTGACGGGTTTTTATAGCAATCAGCCCCAGCATTTT.

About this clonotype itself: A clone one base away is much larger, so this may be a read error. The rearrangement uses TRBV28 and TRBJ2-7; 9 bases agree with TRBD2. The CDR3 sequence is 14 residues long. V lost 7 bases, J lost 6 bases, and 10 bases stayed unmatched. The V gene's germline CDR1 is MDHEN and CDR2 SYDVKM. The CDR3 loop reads CASIYSGSISEQYF. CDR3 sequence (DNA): TGTGCCAGCATCTATAGCGGGAGTATAAGCGAGCAGTACTTC.

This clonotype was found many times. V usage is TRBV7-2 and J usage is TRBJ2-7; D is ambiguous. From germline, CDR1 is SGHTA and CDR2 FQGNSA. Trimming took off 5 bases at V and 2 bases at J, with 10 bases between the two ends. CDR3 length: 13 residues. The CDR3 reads CASSGPLAYEQYF. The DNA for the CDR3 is TGTGCCAGCAGCGGACCTTTAGCCTACGAGCAGTACTTC.

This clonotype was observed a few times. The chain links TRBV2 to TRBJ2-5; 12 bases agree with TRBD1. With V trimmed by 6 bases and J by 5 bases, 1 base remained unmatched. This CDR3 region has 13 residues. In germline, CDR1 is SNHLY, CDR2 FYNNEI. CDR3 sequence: CASRGQGAETQYF. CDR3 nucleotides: TGTGCCAGCAGGGGACAGGGGGCTGAGACCCAGTACTTC. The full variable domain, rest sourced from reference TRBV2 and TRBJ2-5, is EPEVTQTPSHQVTQMGQEVILRCVPISNHLYFYWYRQILGQKVEFLVSFYNNEISEKSEIFDDQFSVERPDGSNFTLKIRSTKLEDSAMYFCASRGQGAETQYFGPGTRLLVL.

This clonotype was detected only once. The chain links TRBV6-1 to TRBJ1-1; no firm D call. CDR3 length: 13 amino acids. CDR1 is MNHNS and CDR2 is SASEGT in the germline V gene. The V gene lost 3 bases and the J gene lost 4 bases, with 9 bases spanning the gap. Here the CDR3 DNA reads TGTGCCAGCAGTGATATGAGGGTCACTGAAGCTTTCTTT. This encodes CASSDMRVTEAFF.

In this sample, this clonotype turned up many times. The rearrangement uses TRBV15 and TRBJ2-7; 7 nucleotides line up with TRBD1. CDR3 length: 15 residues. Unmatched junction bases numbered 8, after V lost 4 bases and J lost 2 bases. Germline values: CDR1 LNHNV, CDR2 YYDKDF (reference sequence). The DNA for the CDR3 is TGTGCCACCAGCACAGCCAAGGGGACAGCCTACGAGCAGTACTTC. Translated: CATSTAKGTAYEQYF.